Each of the 7 T cell receptor beta chains below was sequenced from the same sample in a study of blood T cell repertoires in COVID-19. Some clones are missing from TCRdb's copy, which holds only in-frame ones; the method was immunoSEQ multiplex PCR. The sample lists more than 85,000 clones; 87% were seen once. The material sequenced was peripheral blood. The receptors were gathered from a man aged 65 to 85 with acute or convalescent COVID-19.

This clone has just a few counts. The J gene is TRBJ1-2, the V gene TRBV11-2; maybe TRBD1 (5 bases). Germline V gene data show CDR1 as SGHAT and CDR2 as FQNNGV. With 4 bases removed from V and 4 bases from J, the gap between germline ends came to 16 bases. The CDR3 totals 15 residues. CDR3 loop: CASSSLRGWGYGYTF. The CDR3 DNA sequence: TGTGCCAGCAGCTCATTGCGGGGCTGGGGCTATGGCTACACCTTC. Full variable domain (rest looked up from reference TRBV11-2 and TRBJ1-2): EAGVAQSPRYKIIEKRQSVAFWCNPISGHATLYWYQQILGQGPKLLIQFQNNGVVDDSQLPKDRFSAERLKGVDSTLKIQPAKLEDSAVYLCASSSLRGWGYGYTFGSGTRLTVV.

About this clone itself: A junction end diverges from the germline sequence, so it may reflect a read error. The DNA of the CDR3 is TGTGCCTGGAGAGCAGCCGGGACAGGGGGTCTGATCTTC. It encodes CAWRAAGTGGLIF. The J gene is TRBJ2-7, the V gene TRBV30; TRBD1 matches at 11 bases. CDR1 is GTSNPN and CDR2 is SVGIG in the germline V gene (reference sequence). The CDR3 consists of 13 residues.

The rearrangement uses TRBV5-4 and TRBJ1-3; D possibly corresponds to TRBD1 (5 bases). The V and J ends lost 1 base and 4 bases respectively, with 12 bases between them. This CDR3 is built from 15 residues. Germline V gives CDR1 SGHNT, CDR2 YYREEE (reference sequence). The CDR3 loop is CASSLFGGSGNTIYF. CDR3 nucleotides: TGTGCCAGCAGCTTGTTCGGGGGTTCCGGAAACACCATATATTTT.

V is TRBV6-6 and J is TRBJ1-2; 9 bases align to TRBD1. CDR3 size: 14 residues. CDR1 is MNHNY and CDR2 is SVGAGI in the germline V gene (reference sequence). With V trimmed by 10 bases and J by 8 bases, 14 bases remained unmatched. CDR3: CATVPGTGYGGYTF. The CDR3 bases are TGTGCCACCGTCCCCGGGACAGGGTATGGCGGCTACACCTTC.

V and J are TRBV6-1 and TRBJ1-2; the D gene is possibly TRBD1 (5 bases). Per the germline V gene, CDR1 is MNHNS and CDR2 is SASEGT. This CDR3 has 14 amino acids. Trimming left V 2 bases short and J 4 bases short, with 11 bases between. The CDR3 is CASSEQGSGYGYTF. CDR3 nucleotides: TGTGCCAGCAGTGAACAGGGTAGCGGCTATGGCTACACCTTC.

The V call is TRBV24-1, the J call TRBJ2-3, with 15 bases lining up with TRBD2. Germline trimming cut 4 bases from V and 2 bases from J; bases unmatched to any gene: 6. This CDR3 region has 18 residues. The germline gives CDR1 KGHDR, CDR2 SFDVKD. CDR3 sequence: CATSELGLAGGNTDTQYF. As DNA, the CDR3 is TGTGCCACCAGTGAACTGGGACTAGCGGGGGGTAACACAGATACGCAGTATTTT.

The chain recombines TRBV19 with TRBJ1-2; no firm D call. The CDR3 runs to 15 residues. Germline values: CDR1 LNHDA, CDR2 SQIVND (reference sequence). Trimming stripped 6 bases from V and 7 bases from J, with 21 bases between. CDR3 nucleotide sequence: TGTGCCAGTAGCCCTGAGAACGAGGGCTGGGGTGGCTACACCTTC. It encodes CASSPENEGWGGYTF.